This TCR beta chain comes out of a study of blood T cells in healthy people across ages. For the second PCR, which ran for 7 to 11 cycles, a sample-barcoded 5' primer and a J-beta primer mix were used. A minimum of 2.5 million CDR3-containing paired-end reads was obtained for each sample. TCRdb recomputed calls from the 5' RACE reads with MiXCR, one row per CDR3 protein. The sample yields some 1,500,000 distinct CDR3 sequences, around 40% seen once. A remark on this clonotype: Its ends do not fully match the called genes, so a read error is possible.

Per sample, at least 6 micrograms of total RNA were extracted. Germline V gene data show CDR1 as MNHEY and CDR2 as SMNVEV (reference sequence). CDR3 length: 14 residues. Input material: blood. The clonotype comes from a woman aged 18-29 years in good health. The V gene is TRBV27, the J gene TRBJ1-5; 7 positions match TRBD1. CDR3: CASSPGGSNQPRHF. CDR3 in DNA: TGTGCCAGCAGTCCAGGGGGGAGCAATCAGCCCCGGCATTTT.